The text below deals with one TCR beta chain. What this receptor recognizes is not known. Base qualities are not provided; no much larger clone lies one nucleotide away. The sample is drawn from a study of cytomegalovirus exposure and HLA in healthy donors (dated by TCRdb to 2016 to 2017). Study-level background: According to an earlier analysis of several hundred of the donors, some 180 million T cells yielded 117 million unique TCR beta sequences and about 300 Gb of sequence data. Around 330 gigabases of sequencing data and about 92 million unique TCR sequences made up an early release that covered some 640 HLA-typed donors. Of the 300 to 500 genotyped donors, less than 90% were placed in the genetic ancestry cluster associated with self-reported Caucasian donors. The study aimed to test whether signatures of past pathogen exposure could be identified by cataloging public T cell receptors. Using immunosequencing, the study profiled T cell repertoires from approximately 700 subjects and related those repertoires to cytomegalovirus serostatus. A separate validation cohort of approximately 120 different subjects was used in addition to the approximately 700-subject first cohort. To predict cytomegalovirus infection status, the study brought together high-throughput TCR immunosequencing, statistical association of individual TCRs with disease status, and machine learning. In a later analysis, previously published TCR beta repertoires from 666 donors were re-analyzed and high-resolution HLA genotyping was added so that TCR occurrence patterns could be studied. Rather than using new phenotypic data, the later analysis identified candidate immune exposures from TCR beta sequences and from how often those sequences occurred across donors. To decide whether each TCR beta V gene segment behaved as functional or pseudogenic, an earlier analysis of over 500 of the donors relied on high-throughput TCR beta sequencing. Alongside the repertoire data, information on donor age, sex, ethnicity and CMV serostatus was compiled. A later genetic analysis took genome-wide SNP genotypes for 398 of the 666 donors and used that subset as a discovery cohort. Every repertoire in the discovery cohort had been generated on one and the same sequencing platform. Both class I and class II loci were covered by HLA typing, at four-digit resolution. The number of typed donors differed by locus: roughly 620-640 for A, B, C, DRB1 and DQB1; approximately 520 for DQA1; around 610 for DPA1; and about 450 for DPB1. A handful of DR-DQ haplotypes were handled as single units for association and clustering because linkage in the cohort was strong. Across approximately 400 genotyped donors of the cohort, an average of roughly 200,000 unique TCR beta nucleotide sequences per donor were sequenced, and 15% to 20% of those sequences were non-productive.

Measured from the cysteine to the phenylalanine, the CDR3 is 17 residues long. The CDR3 DNA has 51 bases and is translated from base 1. CDR1 and CDR2, per the germline V gene (reference sequence), are MNHEY and SMNVEV. V loses 7 bases at its end and J loses 6 bases; junction bases beyond the gene matches: 19. The library was generated by the immunoSEQ multiplex PCR assay. A mixture of 60 forward primers for TCR Vbeta segments and 13 reverse primers for TCR Jbeta segments was used in the multiplex PCR. The CDR3 region of rearranged TCR beta genes was amplified from genomic DNA with a multiplex PCR assay. Amplified TCR beta libraries were sequenced as 87-base-pair reads on the Illumina HiSeq System. On the authors' methods: In a later analysis, roughly 80 million unique TCR beta chains were counted across the 666 repertoires, and approximately 11 million of these chains were shared by at least two donors. Raw reads were error-corrected and collapsed into unique sequences with a nearest-neighbor algorithm that merged closely related sequences to remove PCR and sequencing errors. V, D and J gene segments were assigned by aligning CDR3 sequences to IMGT reference sequences. For a sequence to be retained, at least a six-nucleotide match to both a V gene segment and a J gene segment was required. A rearrangement was called productive if the CDR3 had no stop codons and remained in frame with V and J, and every other rearrangement was called non-productive. CDR3 was defined according to IMGT convention as the region running from the second conserved V-encoded cysteine to the conserved J-encoded phenylalanine. The earlier analysis of some 540 of the donors excluded any sequence lacking an unambiguous match to a single V gene segment. In an earlier analysis of roughly 500 of the donors, V segments were called functional above 56.7% productive rearrangements and were called segregating when the between-donor standard deviation exceeded 5%. A statistical classification framework was built to diagnose cytomegalovirus status from the catalog of TCR beta chain sequences. In a later analysis, TCR nucleotide sequences were compared against IMGT/GENE-DB human TR gene sequences so that V and J genes could be assigned. In a later analysis, CDR3 sequences and most-parsimonious VDJ recombination scenarios were assigned using the TCRdist pipeline. In a later analysis, each TCR beta chain was defined by its CDR3 amino acid sequence together with its V-gene family, and reads lacking a unique V-gene family were excluded. A later analysis removed 550 to 650 highly shared, low-generation-probability nucleotide sequences to deal with suspected cross-contamination and a sequencing artifact. For each public chain, a later analysis derived a clonal expansion index from normalized ranks of inferred template counts within each repertoire. A later analysis computed generation probabilities with a VDJ recombination model fitted to out-of-frame rearrangements, and checked the results against IGoR. In a later analysis, TCR-TCR, TCR-HLA and TCR-CMV co-occurrence was scored with hypergeometric tests, and a repertoire-size bias correction was applied to TCR pairs. A later analysis estimated false discovery rates by permuting HLA or CMV assignments 20 times. In a later analysis, co-occurring TCRs were grouped with DBSCAN, and TCRdist sequence similarity was added when clustering was performed within HLA-allele-positive subsets. Repertoires with fewer than 30,000 or more than 120,000 public chains were left out of co-occurrence clustering, as were five repertoires with anomalous nucleotide sharing. TCRdb took over this immuneACCESS table, retaining in-frame rearrangements with V and J assigned. Such tables are incomplete; in checked studies, under half of the missing clones stem from an unresolved V gene, and the remainder is unexplained. The DNA gave D and trimming, while V, J and clone size come from that table. For this sample the table gives 150,000 to 200,000 clones, of which around 80% were detected only once. The ten largest make up 1% to 1.5% of the sample.

The cohort was made up of 666 healthy bone marrow donors. At the time of sampling, every cohort member was nominally healthy, though immune exposures that went unrecorded were likely present. The donor was CMV seropositive and was included in the group of 250 to 350 seropositive cohort members. Every donor gave a peripheral blood sample, and the peripheral blood mononuclear cells from that sample were used for TCR beta sequencing. The Qiagen DNeasy Blood Extraction Kit was used to extract genomic DNA from the blood cell samples. What the authors observed across the whole study: The sequencing pipeline was judged likely to have produced a cluster of highly shared sequence variants as a technical artifact. In the study, some 160 TCR beta chains were listed as associated with cytomegalovirus. Most TCR sequences were observed very rarely across donors, whereas some public TCRs were present in many individuals. For the cohort, immune exposure information was limited to CMV serostatus. In a later genetic analysis, fewer N-insertions in productive TCRs were reported among donors in an Asian-associated ancestry cluster than the approximately 710-donor mean. Correlated functional status among segregating V segments might be attributable to linkage disequilibrium, but an unknown experimental factor could not be ruled out. In a later analysis, the rate of TCR association differed among HLA loci, with DRB1 alleles having the most associated TCRs and HLA-C alleles having the fewest. Because the 87-base-pair reads could not distinguish some IMGT-functional V segments, including TRBV6-2 and TRBV6-3, those segments were excluded. Around 16 rarely observed V segments, including chromosome 9 orphons, were excluded from the earlier analysis of approximately 500 of the donors because counts were too low. Only TCR beta chains were sequenced in this cohort, and the absence of alpha or paired-chain data limited detectable features. When HLA alleles, especially DR and DQ, strongly co-occurred, attributing TCR associations to individual alleles was difficult. According to the authors, the approach could potentially be generalized to other disease states and immunological phenotypes. According to a later analysis, most CMV-associated TCR beta chains appeared to be HLA-restricted, and the HLA associations seemed to be driven largely by CMV exposure. In a later genetic analysis, a missense DCLRE1C variant was associated with V-gene and J-gene trimming of TCR beta chains, and the association was replicated in an independent cohort. In vitro tests confirmed that a few of the cytomegalovirus-associated TCR beta chains recognize cytomegalovirus antigens. The classifier was reported to diagnose cytomegalovirus status with high specificity and sensitivity in both the original and validation cohorts. Because HLA typing was unavailable for some donors at each locus, only the typed subset was used in association tests. A further reported finding was that TCR beta sequences accurately predicted the HLA-A and HLA-B alleles for most subjects in the first cohort. Roughly uniform sequencing depth across donors was assumed in presence/absence analyses, although this assumption may not hold. In a later analysis, HLA-associated TCR beta chains were found to be more clonally expanded and to have lower generation probabilities than equally common non-associated chains. According to a later analysis, parvovirus B19, influenza, CMV and Epstein-Barr virus appeared linked to several top co-occurrence clusters. In an earlier analysis of roughly 500 of the donors, most TCR beta V segments appeared in productive rearrangements about 87% or about 30% of the time, broadly matching IMGT annotations. At a false discovery rate of 0.05, a later analysis linked around 17,000 TCR beta sequences to specific HLA alleles.

This TCR came from a girl aged 2 to 9 in good health and CMV-seropositive. This sequence uses TRBV27 and TRBJ2-7; a stretch of 9 junction bases matches TRBD2. Sample: PBMCs. The sequenced DNA: TGTGCCAGCAAGCAGTTTAGTAAACTAGCGGGTGTATTCGAGCAGTACTTC. It codes for CASKQFSKLAGVFEQYF.